Listed here are 2 T cell receptor beta chains from one sample, sequenced in a study of T cells in Graves' hyperthyroidism and ophthalmopathy. Amplification targeted TCR beta CDR3 regions from RNA transcripts. With the HTBI primer set, the TCR CDR3 went through a first round of RT-PCR. TCRdb re-called the multiplex PCR reads with MiXCR, one entry per CDR3 protein. The sample includes under 300,000 distinct CDR3 sequences, 13% to 15% seen only once; the top ten take roughly 31%. Sequenced input: blood. Receptor source: a woman in her 50s with Graves' hyperthyroidism that later progressed to Graves' ophthalmopathy.

This clonotype was seen repeatedly, ten times or more. The CDR3 DNA reads as TGTGCCAGCAGCCAAGGGGCGAGCGGGACCTACGAGCAGTACTTC. This sequence encodes CASSQGASGTYEQYF. V gene TRBV3-1 combines with J gene TRBJ2-7; 7 nucleotides line up with TRBD2. The CDR3 consists of 15 residues. V trimming: 1 base; J trimming: 2 bases; junction bases outside the gene matches: 5. The germline V gene encodes CDR1 LGHDT and CDR2 YNNKEL (reference sequence).

In this sample, this clonotype turned up many times. The chain recombines TRBV11-2 with TRBJ2-1; 9 bases are a match to TRBD2. Per the germline V gene, CDR1 is SGHAT and CDR2 is FQNNGV. The CDR3 spans 17 residues. V shed 5 bases and J 6 bases; nucleotides not matched to a gene: 14. The CDR3 here is CASSRFRSGRHSNEQFF. Written as DNA, the CDR3 is TGTGCCAGCAGCCGATTTAGAAGCGGGAGGCATAGCAATGAGCAGTTCTTC. Based on the CDR3 plus reference TRBV11-2 and TRBJ2-1, the full variable domain is EAGVAQSPRYKIIEKRQSVAFWCNPISGHATLYWYQQILGQGPKLLIQFQNNGVVDDSQLPKDRFSAERLKGVDSTLKIQPAKLEDSAVYLCASSRFRSGRHSNEQFFGPGTRLTVL.